These 7 T cell receptor beta chains were sequenced from one sample in a study of CD8 T cells in ankylosing spondylitis. TCRdb re-derived calls from the 5' RACE reads in MiXCR, one entry per CDR3 protein. Of some 270,000 distinct CDR3 sequences in the sample, 30% to 40% were seen once. The specimen sequenced was blood, either unsorted or a sorted T cell fraction (not recorded which). The source of these receptors is a male donor with ankylosing spondylitis or in good health (not recorded which).

CDR3 in DNA: TGCGCCAGCAGCTTGGGGACATTGGGCTACGAGCAGTACTTC. Its protein product is CASSLGTLGYEQYF. J is TRBJ2-7 and V is TRBV5-1; TRBD1 is a possible D gene (5 bases). CDR1 is SGHRS and CDR2 is YFSETQ in the germline V gene. The CDR3 is 14 amino acids. With 0 bases removed from V and 3 bases from J, the gap between germline ends came to 10 bases. Supplemented by reference TRBV5-1 and TRBJ2-7, the full variable domain reads KAGVTQTPRYLIKTRGQQVTLSCSPISGHRSVSWYQQTPGQGLQFLFEYFSETQRNKGNFPGRFSGRQFSNSRSEMNVSTLELGDSALYLCASSLGTLGYEQYFGPGTRLTVT.

This clonotype was seen only a few times. V gene TRBV6-6 combines with J gene TRBJ2-1; TRBD2 might be the D (6 bases). From germline, CDR1 is MNHNY and CDR2 SVGAGI (reference sequence). The CDR3 spans 13 residues. V gave up 6 bases and J gave up 3 bases, with 9 bases separating them. The CDR3 region has the DNA TGTGCCAGCAGCAGGACTATCTACAATGAGCAGTTCTTC. Its translation is CASSRTIYNEQFF.

This clonotype was seen a few times. The V and J genes are TRBV7-8 and TRBJ2-6, with TRBD1 as a possible D gene (5 bases). The CDR3 spans 17 residues. Germline CDR1 SGHVS, CDR2 FQNEAQ. Trimming cost V 0 bases and J 5 bases, with 14 bases left between them. The CDR3 nucleotides are TGTGCCAGCAGCTTAGCGTGGGGCTCAGGGAGGGCCAACGTCCTGACTTTC. Residues: CASSLAWGSGRANVLTF.

The CDR3 here is CSVEGIQGAGTDTQYF. CDR3 in DNA: TGCAGCGTTGAAGGTATTCAGGGGGCCGGCACAGATACGCAGTATTTT. The V call is TRBV29-1, the J call TRBJ2-3; TRBD1 matches 8 bases. This CDR3 is built from 16 residues. Germline CDR1 is SQVTM and CDR2 is ANQGSEA. Unmatched junction bases numbered 7, after V lost 1 base and J lost 1 base.

The chain employs TRBV7-9 and TRBJ2-7; 8 nucleotides line up with TRBD1. Germline CDR1 is SEHNR and CDR2 is FQNEAQ (reference sequence). The CDR3 has 16 amino acids. Unmatched junction bases numbered 10, after V lost 3 bases and J lost 3 bases. The CDR3 sequence is CASSLWSGQGVYEQYF. CDR3 coding DNA: TGTGCCAGCAGCTTGTGGAGCGGACAGGGCGTCTACGAGCAGTACTTC.

The sample holds many counts of this clonotype. The CDR3 spells CASSQDGPTTSGDETQYF. The CDR3 DNA is TGTGCCAGCAGCCAAGATGGCCCCACTACTAGTGGGGATGAGACCCAGTACTTC. The rearrangement links TRBV4-2 to TRBJ2-5, with D possibly TRBD2 on 5 matching bases. Looked up from germline, CDR1 is LGHNA and CDR2 is YNFKEQ. The germline V and J ends were trimmed by 0 bases and 5 bases, with 22 bases remaining between them. The CDR3 consists of 18 residues.

The rearrangement joins TRBV12-3 or TRBV12-4 to TRBJ1-2; 7 bases match TRBD1. The CDR3 runs to 14 residues. J lost 8 bases, V lost 4 bases, and 10 bases had no gene match. CDR3 residues: CASSSTDRPGGYTF. CDR3 nucleotide sequence: TGTGCCAGCAGTTCGACGGACAGGCCTGGGGGCTACACCTTC.